This T cell receptor (beta chain) stems from a study of cytomegalovirus exposure and HLA in healthy donors. Study-wide background: As an earlier analysis found, around 170 million T cells yielded approximately 100 million unique TCR beta sequences. Among the 398 genotyped donors, approximately 82% were placed in the Caucasian-associated ancestry cluster. General study results and limits: The study recorded some 160 TCR beta chains that were cytomegalovirus-associated.

Primers included in the PCR were 60 Vbeta and 13 Jbeta primers. Clones were read by immunoSEQ multiplex PCR, and TCRdb kept only the in-frame ones, dropping some. This table holds 65,000 to 85,000 clones, 80% to 90% found once. Worth noting for this clone: Its specificity is unknown.

When sampled, the donors appeared nominally healthy, though they likely had unrecorded immune exposures. V lost 5 bases to trimming and J lost 4 bases, with 14 bases between them. Germline V gene lookup returns CDR1 GTSNPN and CDR2 SVGIG (reference sequence). The CDR3 extends over 13 amino acids. The sequenced sample was PBMCs. This sequence originates from a woman aged 25-40 years in good health and CMV-seronegative. The genes are TRBV30 and TRBJ1-1; possibly TRBD1 for D (6 bases). CDR3 DNA: TGTGCCTGGGGTGGGGGCTACAGCACTGAAGCTTTCTTT. It specifies CAWGGGYSTEAFF.